These 32 T cell receptor beta chains were sequenced from one sample in a study of cytomegalovirus exposure and HLA in healthy donors. Amplification used 60 Vbeta primers and 13 Jbeta primers. The assay was immunoSEQ multiplex PCR, and TCRdb's table has in-frame clones only and misses some. The repertoire has 150,000 to 200,000 clones, approximately 88% of them found once; the top ten carry 0.25% to 0.3%. What was sequenced was PBMCs. All receptors derive from a boy aged 5-17 years in good health and CMV-seronegative.

The DNA of the CDR3 is TGTGCCAGCAATCGGGACAGTAATCAAGAGACCCAGTACTTC. Translated, it gives CASNRDSNQETQYF. This chain connects TRBV9 to TRBJ2-5, with TRBD1 matching 7 bases. V gave up 6 bases and J gave up 2 bases; unmatched junction bases: 7. From germline, CDR1 is SGDLS and CDR2 YYNGEE. The CDR3 has 14 residues.

As DNA, the CDR3 is TGTGCCAGCAGCCCCGTCTCTCGCGAGCAGTACTTC. Translation gives CASSPVSREQYF. V and J are TRBV2 and TRBJ2-7; D not certain. The length of the CDR3 is 12 residues. V was pared by 6 bases and J by 6 bases, with 12 bases between. Germline V gene data show CDR1 as SNHLY and CDR2 as FYNNEI. Filled out from reference TRBV2 and TRBJ2-7, the complete variable domain reads EPEVTQTPSHQVTQMGQEVILRCVPISNHLYFYWYRQILGQKVEFLVSFYNNEISEKSEIFDDQFSVERPDGSNFTLKIRSTKLEDSAMYFCASSPVSREQYFGPGTRLTVT.

V usage is TRBV9 and J usage is TRBJ2-7, with a weak D call TRBD2 (6 bases). With 0 bases removed from V and 2 bases from J, the gap between germline ends came to 12 bases. Germline V gives CDR1 SGDLS, CDR2 YYNGEE. The CDR3 extends over 15 amino acids. The CDR3 bases are TGTGCCAGCAGCGTAGACGAGGGAGGCGCCTACGAGCAGTACTTC. It yields the protein CASSVDEGGAYEQYF.

This chain connects TRBV2 to TRBJ1-5; TRBD1 matches 11 bases. Trimming took 10 bases from V and 3 from J; bases not matched to a gene: 5. The CDR3 consists of 14 residues. Germline V lookup: CDR1 SNHLY, CDR2 FYNNEI. The CDR3 is CATGQGALNQPQHF. Written as DNA, the CDR3 is TGTGCCACCGGACAGGGGGCCCTCAATCAGCCCCAGCATTTT.

The rearrangement uses TRBV27 and TRBJ2-3; D ambiguous. Germline V gene data show CDR1 as MNHEY and CDR2 as SMNVEV (reference sequence). Trimming pared 3 bases from V and 0 bases from J, leaving 7 bases between. This CDR3 has 14 amino acids. CDR3 in amino acids: CASSLKPSTDTQYF. CDR3 bases: TGTGCCAGCAGTTTGAAGCCTAGCACAGATACGCAGTATTTT.

The V gene is TRBV9, the J gene TRBJ2-2, with TRBD1 matching over 8 bases. Trimming took 0 bases from V and 1 from J; bases not matched to a gene: 5. Germline assignment: CDR1 SGDLS and CDR2 YYNGEE. The CDR3 has 17 residues. The CDR3: CASSVAPTGVNTGELFF. The CDR3 nucleotides are TGTGCCAGCAGCGTAGCCCCGACAGGGGTGAACACCGGGGAGCTGTTTTTT.

This chain uses TRBV27 with TRBJ1-1, with 8 bases matching TRBD1. With V trimmed by 5 bases and J by 2 bases, 7 bases remained unmatched. Germline V gene sequence: CDR1 MNHEY, CDR2 SMNVEV (reference sequence). The CDR3 has 15 residues. CDR3 protein: CASSLAQGGNTEAFF. CDR3 DNA sequence: TGTGCCAGCAGTCTCGCACAGGGGGGTAACACTGAAGCTTTCTTT.

The chain carries TRBV21-1 and TRBJ1-6; the D call TRBD1 from the table was never checked on the DNA. TRBV21-1 is given as a pseudogene. CDR3 length: 16 amino acids. The chain's CDR3 is CASSGQGKALISPLHF. Written as DNA, the CDR3 is TGTGCCAGCAGTGGACAGGGTAAGGCCTTAATCTCACCCCTCCACTTT.

This clone was counted a single time. The genes are TRBV7-9 and TRBJ1-1; 9 bases are a match to TRBD1. CDR1 is SEHNR and CDR2 is FQNEAQ in the germline V gene (reference sequence). The CDR3 covers 15 residues. V lost 5 bases and J lost 1; bases outside the gene matches: 5. In nucleotides, the CDR3 is TGTGCCAGCAGCCCCCCGGACAGGGGGAACACTGAAGCTTTCTTT. It specifies CASSPPDRGNTEAFF. The whole variable domain, filled in from reference TRBV7-9 and TRBJ1-1, reads DTGVSQNPRHKITKRGQNVTFRCDPISEHNRLYWYRQTLGQGPEFLTYFQNEAQLEKSRLLSDRFSAERPKGSFSTLEIQRTEQGDSAMYLCASSPPDRGNTEAFFGQGTRLTVV.

The chain recombines TRBV6-5 with TRBJ1-2; the D is unclear. From germline, CDR1 is MNHEY and CDR2 SVGAGI. Trimming stripped 5 bases from V and 6 bases from J, with 19 bases between. The CDR3 sequence is 15 residues long. CDR3 region: CASSHRALGGDGYTF. CDR3 in DNA: TGTGCCAGCAGTCACCGGGCCCTCGGAGGCGATGGCTACACCTTC.

The CDR3 DNA reads TGTGCCAGCAGTCCCCCTACAGGGGCCATTAATGAAAAACTGTTTTTT. Residues: CASSPPTGAINEKLFF. The J gene is TRBJ1-4, the V gene TRBV28; 7 bases line up with TRBD1. The CDR3 is 16 amino acids. Germline assignment: CDR1 MDHEN and CDR2 SYDVKM. Germline trimming cut 5 bases from V and 4 bases from J; bases unmatched to any gene: 10.

This clone was seen just once. V usage is TRBV27 and J usage is TRBJ2-1, with D perhaps matching TRBD2 (5 bases). Trimming removed 5 bases from V and 1 base from J, with 9 bases in between. The CDR3 is 14 residues long. CDR1 is MNHEY and CDR2 is SMNVEV in the germline V gene (reference sequence). CDR3 in amino acids: CASSPTTSYNEQFF. In DNA, the CDR3 is TGTGCCAGCAGTCCGACTACTTCCTACAATGAGCAGTTCTTC.

In regard to this clone: This same CDR3 is encoded by further DNA sequences in the sample. The rearrangement uses TRBV20-1 and TRBJ1-1, with D unclear. Germline CDR1 and CDR2: DFQATT and SNEGSKA (reference sequence). V was clipped by 3 bases and J by 4 bases, with 6 bases between them. The CDR3 is made up of 11 amino acids. CDR3 sequence (DNA): TGCAGTGCTAGTTTTCTCACTGAAGCTTTCTTT. Translating gives CSASFLTEAFF.

The chain joins TRBV30 to TRBJ1-6; TRBD1 might be the D (5 bases). CDR1 is GTSNPN and CDR2 is SVGIG in the germline V gene (reference sequence). V shed 1 base and J shed 8 bases, with 6 bases lying between them. This CDR3 comprises 12 residues. CDR3 amino acids: CAWSEGDSPLHF. For the CDR3, the DNA is TGTGCCTGGAGTGAAGGGGATTCACCCCTCCACTTT.

This rearrangement joins TRBV30 to TRBJ1-2; D gene uncertain. The germline V and J ends were trimmed by 2 bases and 8 bases, with 9 bases remaining between them. In germline, CDR1 is GTSNPN, CDR2 SVGIG (reference sequence). The CDR3 extends over 11 amino acids. CDR3 in DNA: TGTGCCTGGAGTACGGGAGTCGGCTACACCTTC. Translating gives CAWSTGVGYTF.

This clone has more than one count but fewer than ten. This chain connects TRBV28 to TRBJ1-2; unclear D gene. The ends were cut back, 7 bases at V and 3 bases at J, with 12 bases in the middle. CDR1 is MDHEN, CDR2 SYDVKM, per germline. CDR3 size: 13 residues. The chain's CDR3 is CASTAGRDYGYTF. The CDR3 DNA follows: TGTGCCAGCACCGCCGGGAGAGACTATGGCTACACCTTC.

The rearrangement joins TRBV6-6 to TRBJ2-5; 7 positions match TRBD2. Trimming at V came to 0 bases and at J to 5 bases, leaving 9 bases not matched to a gene. The CDR3 spans 16 residues. The V gene's germline CDR1 is MNHNY and CDR2 SVGAGI (reference sequence). The DNA of the CDR3 is TGTGCCAGCAGTTACTCCCCTGCGGGGAGGGGCGAGACCCAGTACTTC. Its translation: CASSYSPAGRGETQYF.

V and J are TRBV7-2 and TRBJ1-5, with a possible D match to TRBD1 (5 bases). Between the trimmed V and J ends, which lost 1 base and 1 base, there was a span of 14 bases. The CDR3 is made up of 17 amino acids. CDR1 and CDR2 from the germline V gene are SGHTA and FQGNSA. CDR3 residues: CASSLVGGEGSNQPQHF. CDR3 in DNA: TGTGCCAGCAGCTTAGTGGGGGGAGAAGGGAGCAATCAGCCCCAGCATTTT.

This clone was detected only a few times. The J gene is TRBJ1-5, the V gene TRBV7-9; no firm D call. Germline assignment: CDR1 SEHNR and CDR2 FQNEAQ (reference sequence). The V gene lost 3 bases and the J gene lost 5 bases, with 8 bases spanning the gap. The CDR3 covers 13 residues. CDR3 sequence reads: CASSFREDQPQHF. The CDR3 coding sequence is TGTGCCAGCAGCTTTCGGGAGGATCAGCCCCAGCATTTT. Variable domain in full (rest from reference TRBV7-9 and TRBJ1-5): DTGVSQNPRHKITKRGQNVTFRCDPISEHNRLYWYRQTLGQGPEFLTYFQNEAQLEKSRLLSDRFSAERPKGSFSTLEIQRTEQGDSAMYLCASSFREDQPQHFGDGTRLSIL.

The gene calls are TRBV4-3 and TRBJ1-2; maybe TRBD1 (6 bases). The V gene's germline CDR1 is LGHNA and CDR2 YSLEER. V dropped 0 bases and J dropped 3 bases, with 11 bases sitting between them. This CDR3 spans 15 amino acids. CDR3 residues: CASSQDVTGYYGYTF. The CDR3, as DNA: TGCGCCAGCAGCCAAGATGTTACAGGGTACTATGGCTACACCTTC.

This clone appeared once. The chain combines TRBV27 with TRBJ1-1; possibly TRBD1 for D (6 bases). Per germline, CDR1 MNHEY and CDR2 SMNVEV (reference sequence). The CDR3 totals 15 residues. V was cut by 6 bases and J by 4 bases, with 18 bases left in between. CDR3 protein: CASSQPLGGGTEAFF. CDR3 nucleotide sequence: TGTGCCAGCAGCCAACCCCTTGGGGGCGGCACTGAAGCTTTCTTT.

V is TRBV10-1 and J is TRBJ2-3, with D unclear. Germline-derived CDR1 and CDR2 are WNHNN and SYGVQD (reference sequence). CDR3 length equals 14 residues. Trimming took off 5 bases at V and 1 base at J, with 10 bases between the two ends. Here the CDR3 reads CASSPSSRTDTQYF. In DNA, the CDR3 is TGCGCCAGCAGTCCTTCCTCTCGCACAGATACGCAGTATTTT.

This rearrangement joins TRBV28 to TRBJ2-7; D unresolved. The germline V gene encodes CDR1 MDHEN and CDR2 SYDVKM. V gave up 3 bases and J gave up 7 bases, with 10 bases separating them. This CDR3 contains 12 residues. The CDR3 bases are TGTGCCAGCAGTTTCATCGGCGGTGAGCAGTACTTC. This encodes CASSFIGGEQYF.

The V call is TRBV29-1, the J call TRBJ1-2, with a weak D call TRBD1 (6 bases). This CDR3 is 12 amino acids long. V was cut by 7 bases and J by 0 bases, with 9 bases left in between. CDR1 and CDR2 (germline): SQVTM, ANQGSEA. The CDR3 nucleotides read TGCAGCGCCGACAGGCCTAACTATGGCTACACCTTC. Its translation: CSADRPNYGYTF.

This chain joins TRBV19 and TRBJ1-1; D is unclear. Trimming left V 3 bases short and J 0 bases short, with 11 bases between. This CDR3 spans 15 amino acids. Germline V gives CDR1 LNHDA, CDR2 SQIVND (reference sequence). The CDR3 here is CASSINAGMNTEAFF. The CDR3 coding sequence is TGTGCCAGTAGTATCAATGCGGGAATGAACACTGAAGCTTTCTTT.

This rearrangement joins TRBV5-4 to TRBJ2-7, with 9 bases that match TRBD1. Germline V gene data show CDR1 as SGHNT and CDR2 as YYREEE (reference sequence). This CDR3 contains 14 residues. After removal of 2 bases from V and 6 bases from J, the junction contained 6 bases not matched to a gene. The CDR3 nucleotides are TGTGCCAGCAGCTTTGACAGGGGGGGGTCCGAGCAGTACTTC. Its translation: CASSFDRGGSEQYF. Based on the CDR3 plus reference TRBV5-4 and TRBJ2-7, the full variable domain is ETGVTQSPTHLIKTRGQQVTLRCSSQSGHNTVSWYQQALGQGPQFIFQYYREEENGRGNFPPRFSGLQFPNYSSELNVNALELDDSALYLCASSFDRGGSEQYFGPGTRLTVT.

The chain is built from TRBV11-1 and TRBJ2-7; TRBD2 aligns across 11 bases. This CDR3 has 15 residues. CDR1 and CDR2 (germline): SGHAT, FQDESV (reference sequence). With 5 bases clipped from V and 1 base from J, the junction kept 4 bases outside the gene matches. The CDR3 sequence: CASSQASGRSYEQYF. The CDR3 DNA sequence: TGTGCCAGCAGCCAGGCTAGCGGGAGGTCCTACGAGCAGTACTTC.

A note on this clone: One junction end does not reproduce the germline sequence, and a read error may be involved. This rearrangement joins TRBV5-4 to TRBJ2-7; 7 bases match TRBD1. This CDR3 comprises 16 residues. Germline CDR1 reads SGHNT; CDR2 reads YYREEE (reference sequence). The DNA of the CDR3 is TGTGTCAGCAGCTTGGGAAGAGACAGGGCCTACTACGAGCAGTACTTC. This sequence encodes CVSSLGRDRAYYEQYF.

The V gene is TRBV11-1, the J gene TRBJ1-2, with D perhaps TRBD1 (5 bases). In germline, CDR1 is SGHAT, CDR2 FQDESV (reference sequence). V lost 0 bases and J lost 4, with 12 bases in between. CDR3 length: 15 residues. CDR3 in DNA: TGTGCCAGCAGCTTAGCGATCGACAGTAGCTATGGCTACACCTTC. Translating it yields CASSLAIDSSYGYTF.

The V call is TRBV28, the J call TRBJ2-7; TRBD1 aligns across 9 bases. Germline CDR1 MDHEN, CDR2 SYDVKM. The junction had 14 bases not matched to a gene; V was cut back by 8 bases and J by 3 bases. The CDR3 spans 16 residues. In DNA, the CDR3 is TGTGCCAGCGTGGGGAGGCAACGGGACAGGGTCTACGAGCAGTACTTC. Translating gives CASVGRQRDRVYEQYF. The full variable domain, in which reference TRBV28 and TRBJ2-7 provide the parts outside the CDR3, is DVKVTQSSRYLVKRTGEKVFLECVQDMDHENMFWYRQDPGLGLRLIYFSYDVKMKEKGDIPEGYSVSREKKERFSLILESASTNQTSMYLCASVGRQRDRVYEQYFGPGTRLTVT.

V is TRBV9 and J is TRBJ2-1; weak D call: TRBD1 (5 bases). The ends were cut back, 3 bases at V and 12 bases at J, with 19 bases in the middle. The CDR3 extends over 14 amino acids. Germline lookup yields CDR1 SGDLS and CDR2 YYNGEE. In DNA, the CDR3 is TGTGCCAGCAGCGCCGGTCCCCGGACAATGGGGCAGTTCTTC. Amino acids: CASSAGPRTMGQFF. Looking up the rest from reference TRBV9 and TRBJ2-1 gives the full variable domain: DSGVTQTPKHLITATGQRVTLRCSPRSGDLSVYWYQQSLDQGLQFLIQYYNGEERAKGNILERFSAQQFPDLHSELNLSSLELGDSALYFCASSAGPRTMGQFFGPGTRLTVL.

The chain is built from TRBV9 and TRBJ2-1; the match to TRBD2 covers 13 bases. The CDR3 totals 15 residues. CDR1 and CDR2 from the germline V gene are SGDLS and YYNGEE. Trimming took 4 bases from V and 8 from J; bases not matched to a gene: 6. The chain's CDR3 is CASSSRTSGGHEQFF. CDR3 coding DNA: TGTGCCAGCAGCTCAAGGACTAGCGGGGGACATGAGCAGTTCTTC.